This TCR beta chain was obtained from a study of blood T cell repertoires in COVID-19. Overall study: PBMCs, B-cell-depleted T cells, or T cells were the source of the cDNA or gDNA that made up the material.

Membership in each cohort depended on participant-reported clinical history. It was within 2 weeks before study entry that exposed participants met a COVID-19 case. As originally analysed: Amplification of reference gene primers provided the estimated nucleated cell counts. Repertoires were generated with immunoSEQ multiplex PCR, while TCRdb's copy carries only in-frame clones and drops some. That table furnishes V, J and clone size, whereas the DNA furnished D and trimming. The sample shows 350,000 to 450,000 clones, approximately 93% of them seen only once. This clonotype was sampled from a woman aged 40 to 50 who had been exposed to COVID-19. Source material: PBMCs or T cells enriched from blood (not recorded which).

CDR3 sequence (DNA): TGTGCCAGCAATGTCGGGGATGTAAGAAGCAATCAGCCCCAGCATTTT. This sequence encodes CASNVGDVRSNQPQHF. The chain has TRBV28 and TRBJ1-5; D call uncertain. The CDR3 extends over 16 amino acids. Germline CDR1 and CDR2: MDHEN and SYDVKM. V dropped 7 bases and J dropped 1 base, with 17 bases sitting between them.